The 30 T cell receptor beta chains listed next were all sequenced from one sample in a study of T cells in Graves' hyperthyroidism and ophthalmopathy. RNA transcripts gave rise to amplified TCR beta CDR3 regions. With the HTBI primer set, the TCR CDR3 went through a first round of RT-PCR. One entry per CDR3 protein results from TCRdb running MiXCR on the multiplex PCR reads. The sample yields roughly 380,000 distinct CDR3 sequences, about a sixth seen once. Sequencing was carried out using blood. These receptors all come from a woman aged 35 to 49 with Graves' ophthalmopathy.

This clonotype was seen a handful of times. This may stem from a read error, because a much larger clone lies one nucleotide away. V gene TRBV28 combines with J gene TRBJ1-2; no clear D gene. The CDR3 consists of 15 residues. Germline loops: CDR1 MDHEN, CDR2 SYDVKM. The CDR3 sequence is CVSSASGSRDYGYTF. The CDR3, as DNA: TGTGTCAGCAGTGCGTCGGGGTCCCGGGACTATGGCTACACCTTC.

In its sample, this clonotype was seen a few times. The V and J genes are TRBV27 and TRBJ1-1; D remains unclear. The CDR3 length is 15 residues. CDR1 and CDR2 (germline): MNHEY, SMNVEV (reference sequence). V gave up 7 bases and J gave up 1 base, with 16 bases separating them. CDR3 nucleotide sequence: TGTGCCAGCAATCTAATCCCCGGAGCGAACACTGAAGCTTTCTTT. Amino acid sequence: CASNLIPGANTEAFF.

This clonotype was seen at least ten times. J is TRBJ2-5 and V is TRBV13; 12 bases match TRBD2. CDR1 and CDR2 from the germline V gene are PRHDT and FYEKMQ (reference sequence). Germline trimming cut 3 bases from V and 1 base from J; bases unmatched to any gene: 3. The CDR3 runs to 16 residues. CDR3 sequence (DNA): TGTGCCAGCAGCTTTGGACTAGCGGGAATCCAAGAGACCCAGTACTTC. Protein sequence: CASSFGLAGIQETQYF.

This clonotype was picked up many times. The rearrangement joins TRBV28 to TRBJ1-3; the D gene is possibly TRBD1 (6 bases). This CDR3 is 15 amino acids long. The ends were cut back, 2 bases at V and 0 bases at J, with 8 bases in the middle. Germline assignment: CDR1 MDHEN and CDR2 SYDVKM. Here the CDR3 reads CASSLGTLSGNTIYF. In DNA form, the CDR3 reads TGTGCCAGCAGTTTAGGGACACTCTCTGGAAACACCATATATTTT.

This clonotype was counted many times. The CDR3 DNA sequence: TGCAGTGCGCAGACCAGGGCCGGTGACTATGGCTACACCTTC. This gives the protein CSAQTRAGDYGYTF. The rearrangement links TRBV20-1 to TRBJ1-2, with a weak D call TRBD1 (5 bases). Trimming pared 6 bases from V and 3 bases from J, leaving 17 bases between. Germline lookup yields CDR1 DFQATT and CDR2 SNEGSKA (reference sequence). The CDR3 has 14 residues.

This chain joins TRBV2 and TRBJ1-2; D ambiguous. V dropped 7 bases and J dropped 8 bases, with 14 bases sitting between them. This CDR3 region has 12 residues. CDR1 is SNHLY, CDR2 FYNNEI, per germline. The chain's CDR3 is CASILSREGYTF. CDR3 nucleotide sequence: TGTGCCAGCATTCTATCGAGGGAAGGCTACACCTTC.

This clonotype was detected once. The chain has TRBV11-2 and TRBJ2-7; no reliable D call. Deletions cut 1 base from V and 6 bases from J, with 10 bases between. This CDR3 spans 13 amino acids. In germline, CDR1 is SGHAT, CDR2 FQNNGV. CDR3 DNA: TGTGCCAGCAGCTTAGTTCGAGGTGGCGAGCAGTACTTC. It encodes CASSLVRGGEQYF.

This clonotype was found many times. The chain carries TRBV27 and TRBJ2-5; 10 nucleotides align to TRBD2. The trim removed 5 bases at V and 7 bases at J, leaving 13 bases unmatched. Germline loops: CDR1 MNHEY, CDR2 SMNVEV (reference sequence). This CDR3 spans 16 amino acids. The CDR3 coding sequence is TGTGCCAGCAGTCCCTCCGGGCTAGCGGGAGCGGGGACCCAGTACTTC. Translation gives CASSPSGLAGAGTQYF.

The V call is TRBV27, the J call TRBJ1-2, with 10 bases that match TRBD1. The ends lost 4 bases at V and 7 bases at J; junction bases unmatched: 9. Germline V gene sequence: CDR1 MNHEY, CDR2 SMNVEV (reference sequence). The CDR3 is made up of 15 amino acids. In DNA, the CDR3 is TGTGCCAGCAGTTCGTATCCCGGGACAGGGGTTGGCTACACCTTC. This codes for CASSSYPGTGVGYTF.

This clonotype was found many times. The chain links TRBV12-3 or TRBV12-4 to TRBJ2-4, with 7 bases identical to TRBD1. The V segment lost 4 bases and the J segment 2 bases; nucleotides outside the gene matches: 8. The CDR3 totals 16 residues. The CDR3 sequence is CASSSTYRGPKNIQYF. CDR3 DNA: TGTGCCAGCAGTTCAACTTACAGGGGACCCAAAAACATTCAGTACTTC.

V and J are TRBV11-2 and TRBJ1-2; possibly TRBD1 for D (5 bases). The germline V gene encodes CDR1 SGHAT and CDR2 FQNNGV. The CDR3 has 13 residues. Trimming took 10 bases from V and 4 from J, leaving 16 bases between them. For the CDR3, the DNA is TGTGCCACTAACTTTCAGGGCGGCTATGGCTACACCTTC. This sequence encodes CATNFQGGYGYTF.

This clonotype appeared many times. The rearrangement uses TRBV30 and TRBJ1-2, with D tentatively TRBD1 (5 bases). The CDR3 totals 11 residues. V lost 8 bases, J lost 8 bases, and 15 bases lay in between. Germline CDR1 GTSNPN, CDR2 SVGIG (reference sequence). The CDR3 DNA sequence: TGTGCCGAAGACAGCAAGGGGGGCTACACCTTC. This gives the protein CAEDSKGGYTF. Using reference TRBV30 and TRBJ1-2 for the parts outside the CDR3, the full variable domain is SQTIHQWPATLVQPVGSPLSLECTVEGTSNPNLYWYRQAAGRGLQLLFYSVGIGQISSEVPQNLSASRPQDRQFILSSKKLLLSDSGFYLCAEDSKGGYTFGSGTRLTVV.

In its sample, this clonotype was seen many times. J is TRBJ2-1 and V is TRBV7-3, with D perhaps TRBD1 (6 bases). Per the germline V gene, CDR1 is SGHTA and CDR2 is FQGTGA. The V gene lost 2 bases and the J gene lost 9 bases, with 14 bases spanning the gap. CDR3 length equals 14 residues. The CDR3 sequence is CASSLYQGIGEQFF. In DNA, the CDR3 is TGTGCCAGCAGCTTATATCAGGGGATCGGTGAGCAGTTCTTC.

The table lists this clonotype with many counts. The chain links TRBV28 to TRBJ1-2; D gene uncertain. V lost 6 bases and J 4 bases, leaving 15 bases between the germline ends. Germline lookup yields CDR1 MDHEN and CDR2 SYDVKM. CDR3 length equals 14 residues. DNA of the CDR3: TGTGCCAGCAGAACGCAACATGGGATCTATGGCTACACCTTC. This encodes CASRTQHGIYGYTF.

This clonotype was seen ten or more times. This chain connects TRBV29-1 to TRBJ1-1, with D maybe TRBD1 (6 bases). CDR1 is SQVTM and CDR2 is ANQGSEA in the germline V gene. V was shortened by 3 bases and J by 6 bases, with 14 bases between the two germline ends. The CDR3 covers 13 residues. The CDR3 DNA sequence: TGCAGCGTTGACTGGGACATTGGGGCTGAAGCTTTCTTT. This sequence encodes CSVDWDIGAEAFF.

The CDR3 DNA is TGTGCCAGTAGTACCCCCACTAGCGGGAGTCGGAACATTCAGTACTTC. This encodes CASSTPTSGSRNIQYF. The chain joins TRBV19 to TRBJ2-4; TRBD2 agrees at 11 bases. The junction had 9 bases not matched to a gene; V was cut back by 4 bases and J by 7 bases. This CDR3 comprises 16 residues. Germline assignment: CDR1 LNHDA and CDR2 SQIVND (reference sequence).

This clonotype was detected ten times or more. The chain couples TRBV12-3 or TRBV12-4 to TRBJ1-2; D unresolved. This CDR3 spans 14 amino acids. V lost 2 bases and J lost 4, with 11 bases in between. The CDR3 loop reads CASSLTTTTYGYTF. CDR3 bases: TGTGCCAGCAGTTTAACAACGACTACCTATGGCTACACCTTC.

Comment on this clonotype: This may be a read error: a much more frequent sequence differs by one nucleotide. The gene calls are TRBV6-2 or TRBV6-3 and TRBJ1-1; no reliable D call. Trimming pared 0 bases from V and 8 bases from J, leaving 10 bases between. The germline V gene has CDR1 MNHEY and CDR2 SVGEGT. This CDR3 region has 13 residues. CDR3 sequence (DNA): TGTGCCAGCAGTTACTCCCCGGGGAAGGAAGCTTTCTTT. It encodes CASSYSPGKEAFF.

This clonotype was recorded at least ten times. The chain joins TRBV6-1 to TRBJ2-5, with a tentative D call TRBD1 (6 bases). Germline values: CDR1 MNHNS, CDR2 SASEGT. V gave up 6 bases and J gave up 4 bases, with 15 bases separating them. The CDR3 covers 14 residues. The CDR3 DNA is TGTGCCAGCAGAGAACAGGGAATGGGAGAGACCCAGTACTTC. Its translation is CASREQGMGETQYF.

This clonotype was seen repeatedly, ten times or more. The V call is TRBV11-2, the J call TRBJ1-1; perhaps TRBD1 as D (5 bases). In germline, CDR1 is SGHAT, CDR2 FQNNGV. Trimming removed 10 bases from V and 4 bases from J, with 16 bases in between. The CDR3 has 13 residues. CDR3 coding DNA: TGTGCCATGCAGGGACGTCAGAGCACTGAAGCTTTCTTT. Translated, it gives CAMQGRQSTEAFF.

This clonotype was observed many times. V is TRBV10-1 and J is TRBJ1-5; TRBD1 matches 12 bases. V lost 2 bases, J lost 6 bases, and 8 bases stayed unmatched. Germline CDR1 reads WNHNN; CDR2 reads SYGVQD (reference sequence). The length of the CDR3 is 17 residues. Here the CDR3 reads CASSEGSGTGGSQPQHF. The CDR3 region has the DNA TGCGCCAGCAGTGAGGGGTCAGGGACAGGGGGCTCTCAGCCCCAGCATTTT.

The V and J genes are TRBV28 and TRBJ2-7; the match to TRBD1 covers 8 bases. The CDR3 extends over 15 amino acids. The germline V gene has CDR1 MDHEN and CDR2 SYDVKM. With 6 bases clipped from V and 1 base from J, the junction kept 8 bases outside the gene matches. The chain's CDR3 is CASRATGTGSYEQYF. DNA for the CDR3: TGTGCCAGCAGAGCCACCGGGACAGGTTCCTACGAGCAGTACTTC. The full variable domain, rest sourced from reference TRBV28 and TRBJ2-7, is DVKVTQSSRYLVKRTGEKVFLECVQDMDHENMFWYRQDPGLGLRLIYFSYDVKMKEKGDIPEGYSVSREKKERFSLILESASTNQTSMYLCASRATGTGSYEQYFGPGTRLTVT.

The table lists this clonotype with many counts. The chain is built from TRBV12-3 or TRBV12-4 and TRBJ1-2, with D possibly TRBD1 on 5 matching bases. The CDR3 is 15 amino acids. Trimming removed 2 bases at V and 4 bases at J, with 14 bases between. Written as DNA, the CDR3 is TGTGCCAGCAGTTTAAGGTCACAGAGGGGCTATGGCTACACCTTC. Protein sequence: CASSLRSQRGYGYTF.

This clonotype was found a few times. The chain joins TRBV28 to TRBJ2-7; D is possibly TRBD2 (6 bases). The germline V gene encodes CDR1 MDHEN and CDR2 SYDVKM. CDR3 length: 18 residues. V was shortened by 5 bases and J by 2 bases, with 25 bases between the two germline ends. The CDR3 DNA reads TGTGCCAGCAGTACCCACGGGTCGGCGGAGGGGAACCCCTACGAGCAGTACTTC. Amino acid sequence: CASSTHGSAEGNPYEQYF.

The sample holds a few counts of this clonotype. The chain carries TRBV19 and TRBJ1-5; maybe TRBD1 (6 bases). Trimming stripped 1 base from V and 3 bases from J, with 13 bases between. Germline V gene data show CDR1 as LNHDA and CDR2 as SQIVND (reference sequence). The CDR3 consists of 16 residues. The CDR3 region is CASSIGTVLDNQPQHF. Written as DNA, the CDR3 is TGTGCCAGTAGTATAGGGACAGTATTAGACAATCAGCCCCAGCATTTT.

The chain has TRBV4-2 and TRBJ2-5; 7 bases align to TRBD1. This CDR3 region has 15 residues. The ends lost 1 base at V and 1 base at J; junction bases unmatched: 3. Germline lookup yields CDR1 LGHNA and CDR2 YNFKEQ. DNA for the CDR3: TGTGCCAGCAGCCAAGCAGCAGGGGGCCAAGAGACCCAGTACTTC. Translating gives CASSQAAGGQETQYF.

The table lists this clonotype with many counts. The chain combines TRBV11-2 with TRBJ2-7; TRBD2 matches 8 bases. The CDR3 has 17 residues. Germline trimming cut 1 base from V and 4 bases from J; bases unmatched to any gene: 12. The germline CDR1 and CDR2 sequences are SGHAT and FQNNGV. CDR3: CASSLGPGLAGPYEQYF. The CDR3 nucleotides are TGTGCCAGCAGCTTAGGCCCCGGTTTAGCGGGACCATACGAGCAGTACTTC.

This clonotype showed up many times. The chain recombines TRBV20-1 with TRBJ2-5; 8 bases line up with TRBD1. Germline CDR1 is DFQATT and CDR2 is SNEGSKA (reference sequence). V lost 3 bases to trimming and J lost 5 bases; unmatched junction nucleotides: 11. This CDR3 has 15 residues. The CDR3 DNA is TGCAGTGCTAGCCAACCCAGGGGGCGTAAGGAGACCCAGTACTTC. Translated: CSASQPRGRKETQYF.

This clonotype was detected once. V usage is TRBV12-3 or TRBV12-4 and J usage is TRBJ2-7; the D gene is possibly TRBD1 (6 bases). CDR3 length: 13 residues. V lost 3 bases, J lost 6 bases, and 12 bases lay in between. This CDR3 reads CASSFYRDREQYF. The DNA of the CDR3 is TGTGCCAGCAGTTTTTACAGGGATCGCGAGCAGTACTTC.

This clonotype appeared many times. V is TRBV15 and J is TRBJ2-7; perhaps D is TRBD1 or TRBD2 (6 bases each). Trimming pared 0 bases from V and 4 bases from J, leaving 13 bases between. Germline CDR1 reads LNHNV; CDR2 reads YYDKDF (reference sequence). The CDR3 extends over 15 amino acids. This CDR3 reads CATSRDMGGTYEQYF. CDR3 in DNA: TGTGCCACCAGCAGAGATATGGGGGGCACTTACGAGCAGTACTTC.